These 19 T cell receptor beta chains originate from one sample sequenced in a study of Ad26.COV2.S vaccination and SARS-CoV-2 variants. Treatment denoted: roughly 18 received Ad26.COV2.S at low or high dose, single or two shots; 5 received placebo; per-sample allocation not given. Samples analyzed were those drawn on day 63 after the first vaccine or placebo injection. Data came from immunoSEQ multiplex PCR; TCRdb stores just in-frame clones and leaves some out. This sample has 400,000 to 450,000 clones, with roughly 91% found just once. The sample in question was peripheral blood, obtained in a trial of Ad26.COV2.S vaccine versus placebo. The source is a person between 18 and 65 years old who received the Ad26.COV2.S COVID-19 vaccine or a placebo.

This clone was picked up a small number of times. V is TRBV4-2 and J is TRBJ1-5; D is undetermined. There are 17 residues in the CDR3. With 3 bases removed from V and 5 bases from J, the gap between germline ends came to 20 bases. Germline V gives CDR1 LGHNA, CDR2 YNFKEQ. The DNA for the CDR3 is TGTGCCAGCAGCCATCGCCATGACCGAGACTCCTATCAGCCCCAGCATTTT. Its translation is CASSHRHDRDSYQPQHF.

The CDR3 nucleotides are TGTGCCACCTCCCCAGGGGGGCTTGGAGACACTGAAGCTTTCTTT. It codes for CATSPGGLGDTEAFF. The chain carries TRBV3-1 (or the pseudogene TRBV3-2) and TRBJ1-1; TRBD1 agrees at 7 bases. V trimming: 10 bases; J trimming: 3 bases; junction bases outside the gene matches: 14. Germline assignment: CDR1 LGHDT and CDR2 YNNKEL (reference sequence). This CDR3 has 15 residues.

As concerns this clone: This specimen includes other DNA sequences encoding the same CDR3. The chain is built from TRBV5-4 and TRBJ1-2; D remains unclear. From germline, CDR1 is SGHNT and CDR2 YYREEE (reference sequence). V was clipped by 0 bases and J by 2 bases, with 5 bases between them. The CDR3 covers 13 residues. DNA of the CDR3: TGTGCCAGCAGCTTGGACAGCAACTATGGCTACACCTTC. Amino acids: CASSLDSNYGYTF.

The chain uses TRBV27 and TRBJ2-3, with D perhaps TRBD2 (6 bases). The V and J ends lost 7 bases and 3 bases respectively, with 20 bases between them. This CDR3 is 16 amino acids long. Germline V gene sequence: CDR1 MNHEY, CDR2 SMNVEV (reference sequence). The CDR3 protein is CASISVGGGRTDTQYF. The CDR3 DNA reads as TGTGCCAGCATCTCAGTGGGGGGAGGAAGGACAGATACGCAGTATTTT.

The chain joins TRBV7-8 to TRBJ1-1, with D unclear. The V end lost 1 base, the J end lost 1 base, and 10 bases lay between the germline ends. The germline CDR1 and CDR2 sequences are SGHVS and FQNEAQ. CDR3 length: 15 amino acids. The CDR3: CASSLEVAANTEAFF. CDR3 coding DNA: TGTGCCAGCAGCTTAGAGGTGGCAGCGAACACTGAAGCTTTCTTT.

The chain recombines TRBV2 with TRBJ2-3; D gene unclear. The CDR3 runs 16 residues. Per germline, CDR1 SNHLY and CDR2 FYNNEI. V lost 6 bases and J lost 1, with 17 bases in between. The CDR3 reads CASRPSGRSGTDTQYF. In nucleotides, the CDR3 is TGTGCCAGCAGACCCTCCGGGCGGAGCGGCACAGATACGCAGTATTTT.

In its sample, this clone was seen once. As DNA, the CDR3 is TGTGCCAGCAGCCCCGGGGGCCGGAGCAACTATGGCTACACCTTC. Protein: CASSPGGRSNYGYTF. The chain combines TRBV5-6 with TRBJ1-2; perhaps TRBD1 as D (6 bases). The germline gives CDR1 SGHDT, CDR2 YYEEEE. The V gene lost 4 bases and the J gene lost 2 bases, with 15 bases spanning the gap. The CDR3 sequence is 15 residues long.

The rearrangement uses TRBV5-6 and TRBJ2-7; a weak D match, TRBD2 (6 bases). The germline gives CDR1 SGHDT, CDR2 YYEEEE. V dropped 3 bases and J dropped 3 bases, with 16 bases sitting between them. This CDR3 spans 15 amino acids. The CDR3 loop reads CASSSRHGGVYEQYF. CDR3 nucleotides: TGTGCCAGCAGCTCCCGACACGGAGGGGTCTACGAGCAGTACTTC.

The chain is built from TRBV15 and TRBJ2-3; 11 positions agree with TRBD1. This CDR3 contains 15 residues. V lost 2 bases, J lost 3 bases, and 1 base stayed unmatched. Germline CDR1 LNHNV, CDR2 YYDKDF (reference sequence). CDR3 nucleotides: TGTGCCACCAGCAGAAGGGACAGGGGGACAGATACGCAGTATTTT. This sequence encodes CATSRRDRGTDTQYF. Supplemented by reference TRBV15 and TRBJ2-3, the full variable domain reads DAMVIQNPRYQVTQFGKPVTLSCSQTLNHNVMYWYQQKSSQAPKLLFHYYDKDFNNEADTPDNFQSRRPNTSFCFLDIRSPGLGDTAMYLCATSRRDRGTDTQYFGPGTRLTVL.

The chain has TRBV5-4 and TRBJ2-1; D assignment may be TRBD1 or TRBD2 (5 bases each). Trimming pared 0 bases from V and 5 bases from J, leaving 9 bases between. Per germline, CDR1 SGHNT and CDR2 YYREEE (reference sequence). This CDR3 region has 14 residues. The CDR3, as DNA: TGTGCCAGCAGCTTGGAGGGGACCAACAATGAGCAGTTCTTC. Its translation: CASSLEGTNNEQFF.

This clone was counted between two and nine times. The J gene is TRBJ2-1, the V gene TRBV27; 8 positions match TRBD2. The length of the CDR3 is 15 residues. Unmatched junction bases numbered 6, after V lost 6 bases and J lost 2 bases. In germline, CDR1 is MNHEY, CDR2 SMNVEV (reference sequence). The CDR3 sequence is CASRRAGAAYNEQFF. CDR3 nucleotide sequence: TGTGCCAGCAGGCGAGCGGGAGCTGCCTACAATGAGCAGTTCTTC.

In this sample, this clone turned up a few times. The chain recombines TRBV3-1 (or the pseudogene TRBV3-2) with TRBJ2-1; D unclear. Germline values: CDR1 LGHDT, CDR2 YNNKEL (reference sequence). Trimming took off 3 bases at V and 6 bases at J, with 12 bases between the two ends. This CDR3 is built from 14 residues. CDR3 sequence: CASSQEWWSNEQFF. The CDR3 DNA reads TGTGCCAGCAGCCAGGAGTGGTGGAGCAATGAGCAGTTCTTC.

The chain links TRBV28 to TRBJ2-2; 8 positions agree with TRBD2. The CDR3 runs to 13 residues. CDR1 and CDR2 from the germline V gene are MDHEN and SYDVKM. J gave up 6 bases and V 4 bases, and 1 base lay outside the gene matches. The CDR3 DNA reads TGTGCCAGCAGTTCTAGCGGGTCCGGGGAGCTGTTTTTT. This gives the protein CASSSSGSGELFF. Combining the CDR3 with reference TRBV28 and TRBJ2-2 gives the whole variable domain DVKVTQSSRYLVKRTGEKVFLECVQDMDHENMFWYRQDPGLGLRLIYFSYDVKMKEKGDIPEGYSVSREKKERFSLILESASTNQTSMYLCASSSSGSGELFFGEGSRLTVL.

The rearrangement joins TRBV9 to TRBJ1-4; 8 bases line up with TRBD1. Per germline, CDR1 SGDLS and CDR2 YYNGEE. The CDR3 loop spans 15 amino acids. Trimming removed 3 bases from V and 6 bases from J; junction bases left unmatched: 7. This CDR3 is CASSGTQGADEKLFF. The CDR3 coding sequence is TGTGCCAGCAGCGGGACCCAGGGGGCGGATGAAAAACTGTTTTTT.

The chain recombines TRBV28 with TRBJ1-2, with TRBD1 as a possible D gene (5 bases). The length of the CDR3 is 13 residues. V lost 5 bases, J lost 3 bases, and 10 bases lay in between. Germline V lookup: CDR1 MDHEN, CDR2 SYDVKM. CDR3 sequence reads: CASSPRVDYGYTF. The CDR3 region has the DNA TGTGCCAGCAGTCCCAGGGTCGACTATGGCTACACCTTC.

V and J are TRBV27 and TRBJ2-7; 11 positions agree with TRBD2. The CDR3 is made up of 18 amino acids. In germline, CDR1 is MNHEY, CDR2 SMNVEV (reference sequence). V was clipped by 5 bases and J by 4 bases; unmatched bases: 16. CDR3 bases: TGTGCCAGCAGTATCCGACTAGCGGGGTCGGGTGGAATATACGAGCAGTACTTC. It translates to CASSIRLAGSGGIYEQYF.

The count of this clone is one. The gene calls are TRBV3-1 (or the pseudogene TRBV3-2) and TRBJ2-7, with 14 bases fitting TRBD2. After removal of 3 bases from V and 3 bases from J, the junction contained 1 base not matched to a gene. This CDR3 is built from 15 residues. Germline lookup yields CDR1 LGHDT and CDR2 YNNKEL (reference sequence). The CDR3 spells CASSQGTSGGYEQYF. DNA of the CDR3: TGTGCCAGCAGCCAGGGGACTAGCGGGGGCTACGAGCAGTACTTC.

V usage is TRBV7-9 and J usage is TRBJ1-2; no definite D call. Per the germline V gene, CDR1 is SEHNR and CDR2 is FQNEAQ (reference sequence). The CDR3 is made up of 14 amino acids. Trimming took off 5 bases at V and 2 bases at J, with 12 bases between the two ends. This chain's CDR3 is CASSPTPKNYGYTF. The CDR3 DNA sequence: TGTGCCAGCAGCCCAACCCCAAAAAACTATGGCTACACCTTC.

This clone was picked up one time. The V gene is TRBV11-2, the J gene TRBJ2-1; tentative D call: TRBD2 (6 bases). Trimming pared 1 base from V and 9 bases from J, leaving 16 bases between. The CDR3 is made up of 15 amino acids. Germline CDR1 reads SGHAT; CDR2 reads FQNNGV. The CDR3 bases are TGTGCCAGCAGCTTAGGGGCTGGGGCCGGGGGTGAGCAGTTCTTC. Protein product: CASSLGAGAGGEQFF.